This TCR beta chain derives from a study of blood T cell repertoires in COVID-19. Across the whole study: The samples span acute and convalescent COVID-19 from the United States, Italy and Spain.

Participant ages covered roughly 18 to 90 years across around 25 US areas. The study assigned cohorts using participant-reported clinical history. Assay used: immunoSEQ multiplex PCR; TCRdb lists only in-frame clones, some missing. The sample has under 500,000 clones; roughly 87% are singletons. V was trimmed by 2 bases and J by 2 bases, leaving 10 bases between them. From germline, CDR1 is LGHDT and CDR2 YNNKEL (reference sequence). CDR3 length: 14 residues. The TCR sequence derives from a woman in her late teens or twenties with acute COVID-19. Source material: PBMCs or T cells enriched from blood (not recorded which). J is TRBJ2-7 and V is TRBV3-1 (or the pseudogene TRBV3-2); a possible D gene is TRBD2 (5 bases). CDR3 residues: CASSQSGFTYEQYF. CDR3 nucleotides: TGTGCCAGCAGCCAATCGGGGTTTACCTACGAGCAGTACTTC.